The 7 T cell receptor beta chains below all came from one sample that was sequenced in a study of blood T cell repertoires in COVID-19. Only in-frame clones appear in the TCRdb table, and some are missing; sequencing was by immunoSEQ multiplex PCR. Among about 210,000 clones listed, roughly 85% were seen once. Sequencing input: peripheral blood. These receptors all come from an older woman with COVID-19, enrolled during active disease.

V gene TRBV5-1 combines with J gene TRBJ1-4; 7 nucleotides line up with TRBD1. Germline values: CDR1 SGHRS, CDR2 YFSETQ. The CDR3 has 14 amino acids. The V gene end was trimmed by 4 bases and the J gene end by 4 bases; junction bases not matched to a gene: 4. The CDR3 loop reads CASSAGTVNEKLFF. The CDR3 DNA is TGCGCCAGCAGCGCAGGGACAGTTAATGAAAAACTGTTTTTT.

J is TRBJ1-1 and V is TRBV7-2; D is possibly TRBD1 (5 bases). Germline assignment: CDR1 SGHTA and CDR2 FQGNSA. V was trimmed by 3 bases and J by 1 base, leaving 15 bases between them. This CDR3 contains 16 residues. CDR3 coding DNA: TGTGCCAGCAGCTTCTCTAGGATTAGGGGGAACACTGAAGCTTTCTTT. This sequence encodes CASSFSRIRGNTEAFF.

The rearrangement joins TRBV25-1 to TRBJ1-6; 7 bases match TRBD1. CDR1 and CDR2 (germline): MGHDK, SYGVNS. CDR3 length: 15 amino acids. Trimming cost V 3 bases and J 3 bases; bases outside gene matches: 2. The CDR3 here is CASSEAGGYNSPLHF. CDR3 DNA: TGTGCCAGCAGTGAGGCAGGGGGCTATAATTCACCCCTCCACTTT.

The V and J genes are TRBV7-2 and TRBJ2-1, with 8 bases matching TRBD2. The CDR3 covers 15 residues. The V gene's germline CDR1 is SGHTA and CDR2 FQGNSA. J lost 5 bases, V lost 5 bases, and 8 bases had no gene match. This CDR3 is CASSLWRGANNEQFF. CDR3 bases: TGTGCCAGCAGCCTCTGGCGGGGGGCGAACAATGAGCAGTTCTTC.

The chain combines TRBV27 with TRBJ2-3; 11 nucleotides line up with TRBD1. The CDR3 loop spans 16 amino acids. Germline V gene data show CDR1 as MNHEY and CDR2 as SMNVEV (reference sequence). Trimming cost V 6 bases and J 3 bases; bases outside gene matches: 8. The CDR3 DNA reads TGTGCCAGCAGCCGTTGGACAGGGGGCTTAACAGATACGCAGTATTTT. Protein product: CASSRWTGGLTDTQYF.

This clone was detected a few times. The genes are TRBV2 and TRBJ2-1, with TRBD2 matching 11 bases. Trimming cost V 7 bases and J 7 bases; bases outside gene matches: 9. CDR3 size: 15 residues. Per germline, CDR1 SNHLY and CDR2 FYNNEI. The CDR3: CASTEGVAGGNEQFF. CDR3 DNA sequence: TGTGCCAGCACCGAGGGGGTAGCGGGAGGGAATGAGCAGTTCTTC.

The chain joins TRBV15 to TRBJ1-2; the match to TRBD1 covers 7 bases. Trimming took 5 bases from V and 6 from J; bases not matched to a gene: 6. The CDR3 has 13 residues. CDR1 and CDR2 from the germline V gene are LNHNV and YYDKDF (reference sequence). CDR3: CATSPRDSHGYTF. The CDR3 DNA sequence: TGTGCCACCAGCCCTAGGGACAGCCATGGCTACACCTTC.